This TCR beta chain was recovered during a study of identical twins. TCRdb ran MiXCR on the 5' RACE reads and lists one entry per CDR3 protein. The table includes under 1 million distinct CDR3 sequences, 9% to 15% detected once. The CDR3 runs 16 residues. The germline V and J ends were trimmed by 3 bases and 2 bases, with 17 bases remaining between them. These data were also reused for a study on yellow fever vaccine responses in identical twins.

The chain joins TRBV12-3 or TRBV12-4 to TRBJ2-7, with D possibly TRBD2 on 6 matching bases. The sample taken for sequencing was PBMCs. This sequence originates from a woman between 18 and 30 years old in good health. This CDR3 is CASSFSGQRATYEQYF. CDR3 DNA sequence: TGTGCCAGCAGTTTCAGCGGGCAGCGGGCGACCTACGAGCAGTACTTC.